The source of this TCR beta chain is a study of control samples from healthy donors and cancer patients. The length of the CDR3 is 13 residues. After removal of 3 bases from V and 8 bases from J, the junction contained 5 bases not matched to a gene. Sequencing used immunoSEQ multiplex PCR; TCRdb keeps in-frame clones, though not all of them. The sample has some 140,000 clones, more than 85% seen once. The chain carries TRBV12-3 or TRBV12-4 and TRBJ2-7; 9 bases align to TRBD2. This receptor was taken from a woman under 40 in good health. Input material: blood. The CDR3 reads CASSFGGGGQQYF. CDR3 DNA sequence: TGTGCCAGCAGTTTCGGCGGGGGGGGCCAGCAGTACTTC.